One sample yielded the 26 T cell receptor beta chains listed below, sequenced in a study of vaccination effects on CD4 cells after COVID-19. No antigen has been assigned to these receptors. The method was immunoSEQ multiplex PCR; TCRdb's version includes in-frame clones alone and lacks a portion of them. The sample records roughly 52,000 clones, roughly 76% being singletons. Antigen-specific CD4+ T cells expanded by the ViraFEST assay with viral peptide pools were then sequenced. Once cultured for approximately eleven days, the cells underwent separation to obtain CD4+ T cells. None of the vaccinated had previously contracted SARS-CoV-2, and their nucleocapsid antibodies tested negative. The starting material was CD4+ T cells from PBMCs cultured with SARS-CoV-2 spike peptides, obtained before COVID-19 vaccination. Receptors were obtained from a human donor who received a COVID-19 vaccine.

The chain is built from TRBV12-3 or TRBV12-4 and TRBJ1-1; D uncertain. The ends were cut back, 2 bases at V and 4 bases at J, with 5 bases in the middle. The CDR3 covers 12 residues. CDR3 amino acids: CASSLRTTEAFF. DNA of the CDR3: TGTGCCAGCAGTTTAAGGACCACTGAAGCTTTCTTT.

V gene TRBV30 combines with J gene TRBJ2-1, with D perhaps TRBD1 (7 bases). The CDR3 has 16 amino acids. Trimming took off 7 bases at V and 0 bases at J, with 19 bases between the two ends. In germline, CDR1 is GTSNPN, CDR2 SVGIG (reference sequence). DNA of the CDR3: TGTGCCTCAGGAGGGGGACAGTCAAGCTCCTACAATGAGCAGTTCTTC. This translates into CASGGGQSSSYNEQFF.

The chain is built from TRBV11-2 and TRBJ2-3; no definite D call. CDR3 length: 15 amino acids. CDR1 and CDR2 from the germline V gene are SGHAT and FQNNGV. Trimming took off 3 bases at V and 4 bases at J, with 14 bases between the two ends. CDR3 sequence: CASSFSPKLPDTQYF. The CDR3 coding sequence is TGTGCCAGCAGCTTTTCGCCCAAGTTGCCAGATACGCAGTATTTT.

This chain joins TRBV4-3 and TRBJ2-5; D might be TRBD1 (5 bases). V was shortened by 1 base and J by 0 bases, with 12 bases between the two germline ends. Germline V gene lookup returns CDR1 LGHNA and CDR2 YSLEER. The CDR3 is 16 amino acids. Here the CDR3 reads CASSQGQGTYQETQYF. The CDR3 DNA follows: TGCGCCAGCAGCCAAGGGCAGGGAACATACCAAGAGACCCAGTACTTC.

This clone appeared a few times. The CDR3 protein is CASSLGVTLNTEAFF. The DNA for the CDR3 is TGTGCCAGCAGCTTAGGAGTGACCCTGAACACTGAAGCTTTCTTT. The chain links TRBV7-9 to TRBJ1-1; D unresolved. CDR3 size: 15 residues. Trimming stripped 1 base from V and 0 bases from J, with 9 bases between. Germline lookup yields CDR1 SEHNR and CDR2 FQNEAQ (reference sequence).

The gene calls are TRBV30 and TRBJ1-1; no clear D gene. Between the trimmed V and J ends, which lost 4 bases and 4 bases, there was a span of 16 bases. CDR1 is GTSNPN and CDR2 is SVGIG in the germline V gene (reference sequence). CDR3 size: 14 residues. CDR3 protein: CAWTLGVRPTEAFF. Written as DNA, the CDR3 is TGTGCCTGGACCCTTGGGGTGCGGCCCACTGAAGCTTTCTTT.

This rearrangement joins TRBV19 to TRBJ2-1; tentative D call: TRBD1 (5 bases). Germline-derived CDR1 and CDR2 are LNHDA and SQIVND (reference sequence). Deletions cut 5 bases from V and 6 bases from J, with 8 bases between. This CDR3 comprises 12 residues. The CDR3 here is CASSRQSNEQFF. The CDR3 nucleotides are TGTGCCAGTAGTCGACAGAGCAATGAGCAGTTCTTC.

V gene TRBV12-3 or TRBV12-4 combines with J gene TRBJ2-1; D remains unclear. Trimming cost V 5 bases and J 4 bases, with 6 bases left between them. The CDR3 is made up of 12 amino acids. The CDR3 sequence is CASSPRYNEQFF. CDR3 in DNA: TGTGCCAGCAGTCCCAGATACAATGAGCAGTTCTTC.

The chain couples TRBV4-2 to TRBJ2-2; D remains ambiguous. V was cut by 0 bases and J by 8 bases, with 13 bases left in between. Germline V lookup: CDR1 LGHNA, CDR2 YNFKEQ. CDR3 length equals 15 residues. The CDR3 nucleotides are TGTGCCAGCAGCCAAGATCAAGGTCCCTCGGGGGAGCTGTTTTTT. It encodes CASSQDQGPSGELFF.

The chain is built from TRBV29-1 and TRBJ1-1, with 7 bases lining up with TRBD1. CDR1 is SQVTM and CDR2 is ANQGSEA in the germline V gene. Trimming removed 7 bases from V and 1 base from J; junction bases left unmatched: 6. The CDR3 consists of 13 residues. CDR3 protein: CSASQGTNTEAFF. The DNA of the CDR3 is TGCAGCGCATCACAGGGGACGAACACTGAAGCTTTCTTT.

This chain joins TRBV13 and TRBJ2-3; D is uncertain. The V end was cut by 2 bases, the J end by 3 bases, with 3 bases between. This CDR3 is built from 12 residues. Germline V gene data show CDR1 as PRHDT and CDR2 as FYEKMQ (reference sequence). CDR3 in DNA: TGTGCCAGCAGCTTAAGGACAGATACGCAGTATTTT. It translates to CASSLRTDTQYF.

This clone appeared once. The chain has TRBV7-2 and TRBJ2-7; the match to TRBD2 covers 8 bases. Germline-derived CDR1 and CDR2 are SGHTA and FQGNSA. V trimming: 4 bases; J trimming: 7 bases; junction bases outside the gene matches: 9. This CDR3 is 14 amino acids long. The CDR3 reads CASSSGLGSREQYF. The DNA for the CDR3 is TGTGCCAGCAGCTCGGGACTAGGATCGAGGGAGCAGTACTTC.

The V gene is TRBV2, the J gene TRBJ2-3; unclear D gene. V lost 3 bases, J lost 5 bases, and 21 bases lay in between. In germline, CDR1 is SNHLY, CDR2 FYNNEI. This CDR3 region has 17 residues. CDR3 loop: CASSEIPISAVRDTQYF. In DNA form, the CDR3 reads TGTGCCAGCAGTGAGATCCCTATTAGTGCTGTCAGAGATACGCAGTATTTT.

The rearrangement links TRBV4-3 to TRBJ1-1; 8 bases line up with TRBD1. Trimming removed 0 bases from V and 11 bases from J; junction bases left unmatched: 8. This CDR3 region has 14 residues. In germline, CDR1 is LGHNA, CDR2 YSLEER. CDR3 loop: CASSQELRGREAFF. DNA of the CDR3: TGCGCCAGCAGCCAAGAACTCAGGGGGCGGGAGGCTTTCTTT.

The sample holds a few counts of this clone. The chain couples TRBV4-1 to TRBJ1-6, with D perhaps matching TRBD1 (5 bases). The CDR3 loop spans 15 amino acids. Trimming removed 3 bases from V and 8 bases from J, with 14 bases in between. CDR1 is MGHRA, CDR2 YSYEKL, per germline. The CDR3 loop is CASSQPRQGYSPLHF. The DNA for the CDR3 is TGCGCCAGCAGCCAGCCCAGGCAGGGTTATTCACCCCTCCACTTT.

The chain joins TRBV6-1 to TRBJ1-5; D ambiguous. The germline CDR1 and CDR2 sequences are MNHNS and SASEGT. V was shortened by 2 bases and J by 4 bases, with 6 bases between the two germline ends. This CDR3 spans 13 amino acids. The CDR3 reads CASSERANQPQHF. The CDR3 bases are TGTGCCAGCAGTGAAAGGGCGAATCAGCCCCAGCATTTT.

This clone was counted between two and nine times. This chain connects TRBV28 to TRBJ2-2; D not resolved. This CDR3 spans 15 amino acids. Trimming took 3 bases from V and 2 from J, leaving 10 bases between them. Germline CDR1 and CDR2: MDHEN and SYDVKM. The CDR3 sequence: CASSFLGSNTGELFF. For the CDR3, the DNA is TGTGCCAGCAGTTTCTTAGGATCCAACACCGGGGAGCTGTTTTTT.

In this sample, this clone turned up once. CDR3 coding DNA: TGTGCCAGCAGGGAGGACAGGGCGAATGGCTACACCTTC. This sequence encodes CASREDRANGYTF. This chain joins TRBV6-5 and TRBJ1-2, with 8 nucleotides matching TRBD1. Germline V gives CDR1 MNHEY, CDR2 SVGAGI. The CDR3 totals 13 residues. J gave up 6 bases and V 6 bases, and 6 bases lay outside the gene matches.

CDR3 amino acids: CSASTGTRGFF. CDR3 coding DNA: TGCAGTGCTAGTACCGGGACTAGGGGATTCTTC. This chain links TRBV20-1 with TRBJ2-1; 8 bases are a match to TRBD2. The CDR3 has 11 residues. Trimming took 3 bases from V and 16 from J; bases not matched to a gene: 8. CDR1 is DFQATT and CDR2 is SNEGSKA in the germline V gene (reference sequence).

J is TRBJ1-6 and V is TRBV7-8; TRBD1 might be the D (5 bases). Trimming shortened V by 5 bases and J by 7 bases, and 12 bases separated the two germline ends. Germline V gene sequence: CDR1 SGHVS, CDR2 FQNEAQ. The CDR3 sequence is 14 residues long. The CDR3 protein is CASSPRGTNSPLHF. As DNA, the CDR3 is TGTGCCAGCAGCCCCCGGGGGACCAATTCACCCCTCCACTTT.

The chain links TRBV3-1 (or the pseudogene TRBV3-2) to TRBJ2-7; D is unresolved. The germline V and J ends were trimmed by 1 base and 7 bases, with 8 bases remaining between them. CDR1 and CDR2 from the germline V gene are LGHDT and YNNKEL (reference sequence). This CDR3 spans 12 amino acids. In DNA, the CDR3 is TGTGCCAGCAGCCAAGTCCCCAGGGAGCAGTACTTC. It is translated as CASSQVPREQYF.

The J gene is TRBJ2-3, the V gene TRBV5-1; possible D gene TRBD2, 6 bases. Germline CDR1 is SGHRS and CDR2 is YFSETQ. V was cut by 0 bases and J by 0 bases, with 8 bases left in between. This CDR3 contains 15 residues. CDR3 in DNA: TGCGCCAGCAGCTTGGTTGGGACTAGCACAGATACGCAGTATTTT. The encoded protein is CASSLVGTSTDTQYF.

The chain employs TRBV19 and TRBJ2-7; TRBD1 might be the D (5 bases). Germline assignment: CDR1 LNHDA and CDR2 SQIVND (reference sequence). The CDR3 is made up of 14 amino acids. For the CDR3, the DNA is TGTGCGGCCTTCGCAGGGCCCCCCTCCTACGAGCAGTACTTC. Translated, it gives CAAFAGPPSYEQYF.

This clone was seen a handful of times. This chain links TRBV5-4 with TRBJ2-7; possibly TRBD2 for D (5 bases). CDR3 length: 16 residues. The germline V gene has CDR1 SGHNT and CDR2 YYREEE (reference sequence). Between the trimmed V and J ends, which lost 4 bases and 0 bases, there was a span of 17 bases. In nucleotides, the CDR3 is TGTGCCAGCAGCCGTACGGGGTTAACCGTCTCCTACGAGCAGTACTTC. It specifies CASSRTGLTVSYEQYF.

This chain uses TRBV9 with TRBJ2-6; a weak D match, TRBD2 (6 bases). V was clipped by 6 bases and J by 4 bases, with 17 bases between them. The V gene's germline CDR1 is SGDLS and CDR2 YYNGEE. This CDR3 is 16 amino acids long. DNA of the CDR3: TGTGCCAGCACCCCCCAGCGGGCGGCAGGGGCCAACGTCCTGACTTTC. Amino acids: CASTPQRAAGANVLTF.

The chain uses TRBV6-5 and TRBJ1-2; TRBD1 matches 7 bases. CDR3 length: 14 amino acids. The germline V gene has CDR1 MNHEY and CDR2 SVGAGI. Unmatched junction bases numbered 6, after V lost 6 bases and J lost 2 bases. Here the CDR3 reads CASRLRQGNYGYTF. DNA for the CDR3: TGTGCCAGCAGACTAAGACAGGGCAACTATGGCTACACCTTC.